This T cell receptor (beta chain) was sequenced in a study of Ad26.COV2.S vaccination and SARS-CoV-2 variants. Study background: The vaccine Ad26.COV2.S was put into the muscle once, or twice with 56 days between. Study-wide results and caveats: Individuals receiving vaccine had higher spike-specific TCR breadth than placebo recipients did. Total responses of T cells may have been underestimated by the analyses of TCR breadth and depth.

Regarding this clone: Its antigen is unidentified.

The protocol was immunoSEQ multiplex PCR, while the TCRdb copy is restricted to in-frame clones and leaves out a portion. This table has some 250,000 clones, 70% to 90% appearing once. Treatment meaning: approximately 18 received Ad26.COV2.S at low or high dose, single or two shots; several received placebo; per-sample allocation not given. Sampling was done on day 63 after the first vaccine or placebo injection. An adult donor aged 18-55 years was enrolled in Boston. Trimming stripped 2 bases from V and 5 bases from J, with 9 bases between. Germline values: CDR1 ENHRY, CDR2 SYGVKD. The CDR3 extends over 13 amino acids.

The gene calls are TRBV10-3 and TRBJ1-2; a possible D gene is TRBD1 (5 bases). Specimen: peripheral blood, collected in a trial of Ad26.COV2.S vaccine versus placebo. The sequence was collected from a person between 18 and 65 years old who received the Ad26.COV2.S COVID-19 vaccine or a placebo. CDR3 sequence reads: CAISEGALYGYTF. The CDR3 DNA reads TGTGCCATCAGTGAGGGGGCACTTTATGGCTACACCTTC.